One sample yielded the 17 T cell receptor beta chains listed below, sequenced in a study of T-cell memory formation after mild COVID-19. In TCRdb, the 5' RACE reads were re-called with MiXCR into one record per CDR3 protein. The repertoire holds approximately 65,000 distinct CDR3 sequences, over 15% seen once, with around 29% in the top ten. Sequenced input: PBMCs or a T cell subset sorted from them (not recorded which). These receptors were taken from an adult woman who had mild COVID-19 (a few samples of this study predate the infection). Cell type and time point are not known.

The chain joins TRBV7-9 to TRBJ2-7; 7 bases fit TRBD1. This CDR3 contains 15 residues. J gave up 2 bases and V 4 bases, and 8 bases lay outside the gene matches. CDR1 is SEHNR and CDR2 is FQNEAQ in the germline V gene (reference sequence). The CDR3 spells CASSSNRGSTYEQYF. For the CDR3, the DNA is TGTGCCAGCAGCTCCAACAGGGGCTCGACCTACGAGCAGTACTTC. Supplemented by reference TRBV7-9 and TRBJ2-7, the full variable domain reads DTGVSQNPRHKITKRGQNVTFRCDPISEHNRLYWYRQTLGQGPEFLTYFQNEAQLEKSRLLSDRFSAERPKGSFSTLEIQRTEQGDSAMYLCASSSNRGSTYEQYFGPGTRLTVT.

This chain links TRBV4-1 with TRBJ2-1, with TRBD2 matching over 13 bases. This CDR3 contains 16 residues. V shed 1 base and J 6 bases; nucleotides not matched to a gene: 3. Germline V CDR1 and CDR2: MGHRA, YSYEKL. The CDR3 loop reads CASSQVGLAGINEQFF. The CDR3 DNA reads TGCGCCAGCAGCCAAGTGGGACTAGCGGGGATCAATGAGCAGTTCTTC.

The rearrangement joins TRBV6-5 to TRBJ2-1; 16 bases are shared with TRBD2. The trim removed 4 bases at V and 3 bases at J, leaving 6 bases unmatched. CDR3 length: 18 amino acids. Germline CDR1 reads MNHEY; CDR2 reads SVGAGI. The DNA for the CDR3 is TGTGCCAGCAGTTTCAAGGGACTAGCGGGGGGGATCTACAATGAGCAGTTCTTC. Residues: CASSFKGLAGGIYNEQFF.

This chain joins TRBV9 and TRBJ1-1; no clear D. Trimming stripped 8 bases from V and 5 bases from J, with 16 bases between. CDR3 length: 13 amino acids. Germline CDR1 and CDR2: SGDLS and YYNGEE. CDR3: CARSTRTGTEAFF. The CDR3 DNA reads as TGTGCCAGAAGCACCCGGACGGGAACTGAAGCTTTCTTT.

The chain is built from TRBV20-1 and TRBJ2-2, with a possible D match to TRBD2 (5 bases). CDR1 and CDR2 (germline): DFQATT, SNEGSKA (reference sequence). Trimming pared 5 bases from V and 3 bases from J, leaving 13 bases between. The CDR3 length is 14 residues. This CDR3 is CSARGGTDTGELFF. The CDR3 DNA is TGCAGTGCTCGAGGAGGTACGGACACCGGGGAGCTGTTTTTT.

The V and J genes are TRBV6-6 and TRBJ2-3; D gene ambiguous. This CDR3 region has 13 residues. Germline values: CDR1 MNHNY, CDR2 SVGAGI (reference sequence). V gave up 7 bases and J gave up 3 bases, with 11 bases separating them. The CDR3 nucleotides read TGTGCCAGCAACTCCGAGGAGACAGATACGCAGTATTTT. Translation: CASNSEETDTQYF.

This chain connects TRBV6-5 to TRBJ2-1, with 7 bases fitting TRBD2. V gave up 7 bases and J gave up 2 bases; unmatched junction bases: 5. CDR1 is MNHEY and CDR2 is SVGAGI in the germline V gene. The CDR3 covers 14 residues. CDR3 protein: CASTQRGTYNEQFF. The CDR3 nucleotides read TGTGCCAGCACCCAGCGGGGAACCTACAATGAGCAGTTCTTC.

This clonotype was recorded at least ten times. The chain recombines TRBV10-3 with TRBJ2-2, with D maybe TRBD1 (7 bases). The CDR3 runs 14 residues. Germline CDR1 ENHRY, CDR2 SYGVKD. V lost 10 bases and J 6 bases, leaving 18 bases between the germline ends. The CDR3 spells CATCGTEVAGELFF. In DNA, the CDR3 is TGTGCCACCTGCGGGACAGAGGTGGCCGGGGAGCTGTTTTTT.

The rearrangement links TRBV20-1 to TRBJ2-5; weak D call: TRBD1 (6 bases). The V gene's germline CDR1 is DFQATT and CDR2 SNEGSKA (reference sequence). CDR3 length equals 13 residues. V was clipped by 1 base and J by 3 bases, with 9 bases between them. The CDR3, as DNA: TGCAGTGCTAGAGTCCACAGGGAAGAGACCCAGTACTTC. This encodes CSARVHREETQYF.

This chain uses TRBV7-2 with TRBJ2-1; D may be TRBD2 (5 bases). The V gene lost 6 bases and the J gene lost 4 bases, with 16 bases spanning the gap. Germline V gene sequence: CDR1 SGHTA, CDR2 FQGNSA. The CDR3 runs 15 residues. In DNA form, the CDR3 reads TGTGCCAGCAGAAGTATCGAGGGCAATTACAATGAGCAGTTCTTC. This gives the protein CASRSIEGNYNEQFF.

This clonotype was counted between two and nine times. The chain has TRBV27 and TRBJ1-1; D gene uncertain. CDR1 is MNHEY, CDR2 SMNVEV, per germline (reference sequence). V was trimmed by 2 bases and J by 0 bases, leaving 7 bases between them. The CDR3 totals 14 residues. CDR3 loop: CASSLDTLNTEAFF. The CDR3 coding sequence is TGTGCCAGCAGTTTAGACACCTTGAACACTGAAGCTTTCTTT.

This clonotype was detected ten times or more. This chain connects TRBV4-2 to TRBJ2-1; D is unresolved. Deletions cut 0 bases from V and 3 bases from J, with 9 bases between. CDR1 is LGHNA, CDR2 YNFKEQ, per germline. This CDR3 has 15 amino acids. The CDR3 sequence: CASSQEDHIYNEQFF. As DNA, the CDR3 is TGTGCCAGCAGCCAAGAGGACCACATCTACAATGAGCAGTTCTTC.

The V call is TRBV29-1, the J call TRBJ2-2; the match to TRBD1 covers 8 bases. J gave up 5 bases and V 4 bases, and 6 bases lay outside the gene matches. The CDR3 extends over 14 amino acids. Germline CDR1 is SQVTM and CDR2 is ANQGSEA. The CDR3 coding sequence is TGCAGCGTTGCAAGTGACAGGGGAACCGGGGAGCTGTTTTTT. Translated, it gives CSVASDRGTGELFF.

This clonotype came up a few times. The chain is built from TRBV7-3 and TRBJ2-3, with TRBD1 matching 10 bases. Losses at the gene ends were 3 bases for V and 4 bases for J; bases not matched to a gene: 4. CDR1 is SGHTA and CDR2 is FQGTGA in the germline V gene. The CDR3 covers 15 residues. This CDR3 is CASSLTGGKSDTQYF. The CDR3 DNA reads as TGTGCCAGCAGCTTGACAGGGGGCAAATCAGATACGCAGTATTTT.

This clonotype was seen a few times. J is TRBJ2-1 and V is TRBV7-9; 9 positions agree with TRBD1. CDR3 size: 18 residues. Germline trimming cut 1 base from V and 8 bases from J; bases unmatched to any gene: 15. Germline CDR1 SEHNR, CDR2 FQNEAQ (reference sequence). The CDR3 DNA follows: TGTGCCAGCAGCTTAGTAGGGACAGGGCCTATATCAAAAGATGAGCAGTTCTTC. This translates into CASSLVGTGPISKDEQFF.

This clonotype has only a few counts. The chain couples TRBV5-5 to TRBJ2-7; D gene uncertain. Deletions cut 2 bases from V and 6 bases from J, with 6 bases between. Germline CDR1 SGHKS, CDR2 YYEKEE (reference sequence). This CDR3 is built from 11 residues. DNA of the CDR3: TGTGCCAGCAGCTTAGGAATCGAGCAGTACTTC. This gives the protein CASSLGIEQYF.

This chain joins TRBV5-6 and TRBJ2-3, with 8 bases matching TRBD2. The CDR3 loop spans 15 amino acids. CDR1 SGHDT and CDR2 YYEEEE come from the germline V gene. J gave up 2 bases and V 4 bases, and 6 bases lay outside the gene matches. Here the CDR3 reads CASSRGLAITDTQYF. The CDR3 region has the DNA TGTGCCAGCAGCCGAGGACTAGCAATCACAGATACGCAGTATTTT.